This TCR beta chain was obtained from a study of CD8+CD57+ T cells in acquired aplastic anemia (dated by TCRdb to between 2017 and 2018). Concerning the study at large: DNA extracted from sorted CD4+ and CD8+ cells had a mean of about 3.3 ug, with a range of roughly 0.19 to 27.4 ug. CD8+CD57+ expansion was defined as a frequency above the mean frequency observed in healthy subjects. The paper's findings and limits, for the study overall: Around 30 CD8+ CDR3 sequences were shared between patients and controls but appeared highly expressed in patients and within their immunodominant clones. Patients and healthy controls showed no significant difference in CD8+ Simpson's diversity (P=0.060).

CDR1 SGHVS and CDR2 FNYEAQ are derived from the germline V gene. V gives up 1 base and J gives up 6 bases, and the segment between their germline ends measures 7 bases. The CDR3, from cysteine to phenylalanine, totals 12 residues. The only DNA kept is the CDR3, 36 bases in frame from the first base. Genomic DNA served as template for TCR beta VDJ combination and CDR3 sequence profiling. An Illumina HiSeq 2000 was used for TCR repertoire sequencing. The published analysis was carried out like this. Repertoire assessment relied on Simpson's diversity index, CDR3 size and DJ length profiles, and TRBV/TRBJ rearrangement plots. The immunodominant clone was defined as the most abundant DNA sequence in deep sequencing data. CDR3 amino acid sequences were checked for sharing between subjects and were compared against published repertoires and the VDJdb database. The public reads were run again by TCRdb, first through fastp at Q25 and then through MiXCR, and only productive beta chains were kept. Every entry covers one CDR3 protein and lists the most common genes and DNA from its rows. The V and J calls come from TCRdb's annotation, not from the publication. The sample profile shows under 500,000 distinct CDR3 sequences; approximately 32% of them were found once. The top ten clonotypes cover approximately 0.82% of the sample.

This clonotype was recorded many times. Its recognized antigen is unknown. Base qualities are missing; no much larger clone stands one base away. Flow cytometry had shown CD8+CD57+ cell expansion in the patients selected for sequencing. Every patient had a diagnosis of severe acquired aplastic anemia based on International Study of Aplastic Anemia and Agranulocytosis and Camitta criteria. At the time blood was sampled, none of the patients had received any therapy. In the study, sorted CD4+ and CD8+ blood T cells from patients with severe aplastic anemia and from healthy subjects underwent deep sequencing of TCR repertoires. In the USA, patient enrollment took place under clinicaltrials.gov protocols 00001620, 01623167, 00001397, 00071045, 00081523 and 00961064. Ficoll-Paque density gradient centrifugation was used to isolate peripheral blood mononuclear cells. CD4+ and CD8+ T cells were sorted by FACS or magnetic beads before DNA extraction.

The source material was sorted CD4+, CD8+, or CD8+CD57+ T cells (not recorded which) from PBMCs. This receptor chain uses TRBV7-6 and TRBJ2-7; the D gene is perhaps TRBD1, on 6 matching bases. The receptor was isolated from a human donor with aplastic anemia. The bases read TGTGCCAGCAGCTTAGGACAGGTCGAGCAGTACTTC. This encodes CASSLGQVEQYF.